These 24 T cell receptor beta chains came from one sample sequenced in a study of neurological immune-mediated disorders. Via MiXCR, TCRdb re-called the 5' RACE reads, giving one row per CDR3 protein. The table lists about 50,000 distinct CDR3 sequences, approximately 6.2% of them singletons. Input material: CD4+ T cells from blood. Source of these receptors: a woman younger than 30 with multiple sclerosis.

At least ten counts were recorded for this clonotype. The rearrangement uses TRBV20-1 and TRBJ2-5; 8 bases are a match to TRBD2. J gave up 4 bases and V 3 bases, and 4 bases lay outside the gene matches. The CDR3 runs 13 residues. Germline CDR1 and CDR2: DFQATT and SNEGSKA (reference sequence). CDR3 nucleotide sequence: TGCAGTGCTAGGGGACTAGTAGGAGAGACCCAGTACTTC. Translated: CSARGLVGETQYF.

The table lists this clonotype with many counts. The J gene is TRBJ2-7, the V gene TRBV28, with a possible D match to TRBD1 (6 bases). The V end lost 6 bases, the J end lost 0 bases, and 18 bases lay between the germline ends. CDR1 and CDR2 from the germline V gene are MDHEN and SYDVKM. The CDR3 sequence is 16 residues long. The CDR3 spells CASSFGGGDGSYEQYF. CDR3 coding DNA: TGTGCCAGCAGCTTTGGTGGGGGCGACGGCTCCTACGAGCAGTACTTC.

This clonotype was recorded at least ten times. The V gene is TRBV6-5, the J gene TRBJ1-2; the match to TRBD1 covers 7 bases. J gave up 6 bases and V 0 bases, and 4 bases lay outside the gene matches. The CDR3 runs to 14 residues. Germline loops: CDR1 MNHEY, CDR2 SVGAGI. The CDR3 is CASSYSDRINGYTF. CDR3 bases: TGTGCCAGCAGTTACTCGGACAGGATCAATGGCTACACCTTC.

This clonotype was counted a few times. The genes are TRBV5-6 and TRBJ1-1, with TRBD1 as a possible D gene (6 bases). There are 16 residues in the CDR3. Trimming stripped 4 bases from V and 0 bases from J, with 16 bases between. Germline CDR1 is SGHDT and CDR2 is YYEEEE. The DNA for the CDR3 is TGTGCCAGCAGCCGGCTTGGACAGCCAATGAACACTGAAGCTTTCTTT. Its translation is CASSRLGQPMNTEAFF.

This clonotype was counted at least ten times. The chain is built from TRBV30 and TRBJ2-7; tentative D call: TRBD2 (5 bases). V was trimmed by 0 bases and J by 5 bases, leaving 11 bases between them. The CDR3 loop spans 13 amino acids. CDR1 is GTSNPN and CDR2 is SVGIG in the germline V gene (reference sequence). CDR3 sequence: CAWSVSGFNEQYF. The CDR3, as DNA: TGTGCCTGGAGTGTATCGGGGTTCAACGAGCAGTACTTC. Variable domain in full (rest from reference TRBV30 and TRBJ2-7): SQTIHQWPATLVQPVGSPLSLECTVEGTSNPNLYWYRQAAGRGLQLLFYSVGIGQISSEVPQNLSASRPQDRQFILSSKKLLLSDSGFYLCAWSVSGFNEQYFGPGTRLTVT.

In its sample, this clonotype was seen many times. The gene calls are TRBV20-1 and TRBJ1-2; D is perhaps TRBD1 (6 bases). Trimming pared 6 bases from V and 2 bases from J, leaving 13 bases between. This CDR3 spans 13 amino acids. Germline V CDR1 and CDR2: DFQATT, SNEGSKA (reference sequence). CDR3 DNA: TGCAGTGCCCAAGGGGGGCGCAACTATGGCTACACCTTC. Residues: CSAQGGRNYGYTF.

This clonotype was seen at least ten times. The chain has TRBV5-1 and TRBJ2-1; 14 bases align to TRBD2. V lost 4 bases to trimming and J lost 4 bases; unmatched junction nucleotides: 4. The CDR3 is 16 residues long. Germline values: CDR1 SGHRS, CDR2 YFSETQ. The CDR3 spells CASSLGTSGRYNEQFF. The CDR3 coding sequence is TGCGCCAGCAGCCTGGGGACTAGCGGGAGATACAATGAGCAGTTCTTC.

This clonotype was seen ten or more times. The chain employs TRBV5-1 and TRBJ2-1, with D possibly being TRBD1 or TRBD2 (6 bases each). V was cut by 0 bases and J by 12 bases, with 13 bases left in between. The CDR3 is 13 amino acids. Germline values: CDR1 SGHRS, CDR2 YFSETQ. The CDR3 protein is CASSLEAGTMQFF. The CDR3 bases are TGCGCCAGCAGCTTGGAGGCGGGGACAATGCAGTTCTTC.

In this sample, this clonotype turned up many times. The chain employs TRBV20-1 and TRBJ2-3, with 8 positions matching TRBD1. Trimming removed 4 bases from V and 6 bases from J; junction bases left unmatched: 12. The CDR3 contains 15 residues. CDR1 is DFQATT, CDR2 SNEGSKA, per germline (reference sequence). CDR3 nucleotide sequence: TGCAGTGCTACGGACCTACAGGGGGGATTTGATACGCAGTATTTT. This encodes CSATDLQGGFDTQYF.

This clonotype has a count of ten or more. This chain links TRBV20-1 with TRBJ2-3; 12 positions agree with TRBD2. The CDR3 length is 16 residues. Trimming cost V 2 bases and J 0 bases; bases outside gene matches: 3. Germline loops: CDR1 DFQATT, CDR2 SNEGSKA (reference sequence). The CDR3 reads CSARTSGGRSTDTQYF. The CDR3 DNA follows: TGCAGTGCTAGAACTAGCGGGGGGCGAAGCACAGATACGCAGTATTTT.

This clonotype was seen at least ten times. V is TRBV29-1 and J is TRBJ2-7; TRBD1 is a possible D gene (6 bases). The CDR3 has 13 amino acids. V was trimmed by 3 bases and J by 0 bases, leaving 9 bases between them. Per the germline V gene, CDR1 is SQVTM and CDR2 is ANQGSEA. CDR3 nucleotide sequence: TGCAGCGTTGAGGCACAGGGCTCCTACGAGCAGTACTTC. Amino acid sequence: CSVEAQGSYEQYF.

This clonotype appeared many times. V usage is TRBV5-6 and J usage is TRBJ1-1, with 8 bases that match TRBD1. CDR1 is SGHDT, CDR2 YYEEEE, per germline. The V and J ends lost 4 bases and 3 bases, in that order; junction bases with no gene match: 5. The CDR3 has 14 amino acids. The chain's CDR3 is CASSRDRGYTEAFF. CDR3 DNA: TGTGCCAGCAGCCGAGACAGGGGTTACACTGAAGCTTTCTTT.

This clonotype was seen at least ten times. The chain links TRBV7-9 to TRBJ1-1, with D possibly being TRBD1 (5 bases). The CDR3 loop spans 13 amino acids. V was clipped by 5 bases and J by 4 bases, with 11 bases between them. Germline V gene data show CDR1 as SEHNR and CDR2 as FQNEAQ (reference sequence). CDR3 sequence: CASSAPGGTEAFF. In nucleotides, the CDR3 is TGTGCCAGCAGCGCTCCGGGGGGCACTGAAGCTTTCTTT.

This clonotype was seen repeatedly, ten times or more. The junction shows a germline mismatch at one end, possibly a read error. This rearrangement joins TRBV12-3 or TRBV12-4 to TRBJ2-1; TRBD2 matches 9 bases. This CDR3 contains 14 residues. As DNA, the CDR3 is TGTGCCAGCAGGTTAGCGGGAGAAGGTAATGAGCAGTTCTTC. It is translated as CASRLAGEGNEQFF.

This clonotype has more than one count but fewer than ten. The genes are TRBV19 and TRBJ2-2; D is possibly TRBD1 (6 bases). The CDR3 extends over 15 amino acids. Germline CDR1 LNHDA, CDR2 SQIVND (reference sequence). V gave up 6 bases and J gave up 1 base, with 12 bases separating them. The chain's CDR3 is CASSLGTRNTGELFF. CDR3 sequence (DNA): TGTGCCAGTAGCCTCGGGACAAGGAACACCGGGGAGCTGTTTTTT.

This clonotype was recorded at least ten times. The chain carries TRBV7-2 and TRBJ1-1; a weak D match, TRBD1 (6 bases). Trimming removed 5 bases from V and 4 bases from J, with 17 bases in between. CDR1 and CDR2 (germline): SGHTA, FQGNSA. This CDR3 has 15 residues. CDR3 sequence: CASSLLGPGATEAFF. CDR3 in DNA: TGTGCCAGCAGCCTATTGGGGCCAGGGGCCACTGAAGCTTTCTTT.

This clonotype was observed many times. This chain uses TRBV6-5 with TRBJ2-5, with 8 positions matching TRBD2. J gave up 1 base and V 4 bases, and 8 bases lay outside the gene matches. The germline V gene has CDR1 MNHEY and CDR2 SVGAGI. The CDR3 is made up of 16 amino acids. CDR3 in amino acids: CASSFAVAGTQETQYF. CDR3 DNA sequence: TGTGCCAGCAGTTTCGCTGTAGCGGGAACCCAAGAGACCCAGTACTTC.

This clonotype was counted at least ten times. The rearrangement joins TRBV29-1 to TRBJ1-1, with D unclear. V was cut by 6 bases and J by 10 bases, with 21 bases left in between. The CDR3 runs to 13 residues. Germline loops: CDR1 SQVTM, CDR2 ANQGSEA. The CDR3 loop reads CSVFHYRSEGAFF. CDR3 DNA: TGCAGCGTATTCCACTATCGGTCTGAGGGAGCTTTCTTT.

This clonotype was counted ten times or more. The CDR3 coding sequence is TGTGCCATCAGGACGGTTGGCTCTGGAAACACCATATATTTT. Translation: CAIRTVGSGNTIYF. The chain has TRBV10-3 and TRBJ1-3; D remains ambiguous. The CDR3 has 14 residues. Trimming left V 6 bases short and J 0 bases short, with 9 bases between. The germline V gene has CDR1 ENHRY and CDR2 SYGVKD.

This clonotype was observed at least ten times. This chain uses TRBV9 with TRBJ2-3; D possibly corresponds to TRBD2 (6 bases). Trimming cost V 0 bases and J 1 base, with 12 bases left between them. CDR1 is SGDLS and CDR2 is YYNGEE in the germline V gene. The CDR3 loop spans 16 amino acids. The CDR3 spells CASSVGDSGRTDTQYF. CDR3 nucleotides: TGTGCCAGCAGCGTAGGGGATAGCGGCCGCACAGATACGCAGTATTTT.

There are many counts of this clonotype. The chain links TRBV3-1 to TRBJ2-1; 15 positions agree with TRBD2. V lost 1 base, J lost 9 bases, and 1 base stayed unmatched. The CDR3 has 15 amino acids. Germline V lookup: CDR1 LGHDT, CDR2 YNNKEL (reference sequence). In DNA, the CDR3 is TGTGCCAGCAGCCAAGGGACTAGCGGGAGGGCTGAGCAGTTCTTC. This gives the protein CASSQGTSGRAEQFF.

In its sample, this clonotype was seen many times. The DNA of the CDR3 is TGCAGTGCTAGAGATTTTTCGGGACAGGGAAACACTGAAGCTTTCTTT. Translated, it gives CSARDFSGQGNTEAFF. This chain links TRBV20-1 with TRBJ1-1, with TRBD1 identical over 9 bases. Germline-derived CDR1 and CDR2 are DFQATT and SNEGSKA (reference sequence). Unmatched junction bases numbered 7, after V lost 0 bases and J lost 2 bases. There are 16 residues in the CDR3.

The genes are TRBV27 and TRBJ2-1; 8 bases are a match to TRBD2. This CDR3 is 19 amino acids long. Germline-derived CDR1 and CDR2 are MNHEY and SMNVEV (reference sequence). V trimming: 4 bases; J trimming: 9 bases; junction bases outside the gene matches: 23. The CDR3 DNA reads TGTGCCAGCAGTTACGGACGGACTACCGGGACTAGTTGGCCCCGTGAGCAGTTCTTC. Its protein product is CASSYGRTTGTSWPREQFF.

This chain uses TRBV28 with TRBJ2-4; D is possibly TRBD1 (5 bases). Germline V lookup: CDR1 MDHEN, CDR2 SYDVKM. The length of the CDR3 is 14 residues. V shed 2 bases and J shed 5 bases, with 10 bases lying between them. The CDR3 sequence is CASSLMGRENIQYF. CDR3 nucleotide sequence: TGTGCCAGCAGTTTAATGGGCAGGGAAAACATTCAGTACTTC.